This T cell receptor beta chain was obtained from a study of T cell responses to AZD1222 COVID-19 vaccine. General study points: Clonal diversity was possibly underestimated; the donors were predominantly white British and more often female.

As to this clone: The antigen is not known.

Germline CDR1 MNHEY, CDR2 SVGAGI. The CDR3 covers 14 residues. After removal of 5 bases from V and 8 bases from J, the junction contained 5 bases not matched to a gene. Repertoires were generated with immunoSEQ multiplex PCR, while TCRdb's copy carries only in-frame clones and drops some. The sample records 100,000 to 120,000 clones, about 87% being singletons. The gene calls are TRBV6-5 and TRBJ2-1; 11 bases are shared with TRBD2. The sequence was collected from an adult who received the AZD1222 COVID-19 vaccine. The material sequenced was peripheral blood, taken 28 days after the second AZD1222 dose. The CDR3 coding sequence is TGTGCCAGCAGTCTAGCGGGGGGTACAGATGAGCAGTTCTTC. Its translation: CASSLAGGTDEQFF.